Each of the 11 T cell receptor beta chains below was sequenced from the same sample in a study of blood T cell repertoires in COVID-19. The repertoire was sequenced with immunoSEQ multiplex PCR; TCRdb's copy has only in-frame clones and lacks some. The sample consists of around 300,000 clones, 85% of them appearing once. Material: PBMCs or T cells enriched from blood (not recorded which). These receptors all come from a woman in her forties or fifties who had recovered from COVID-19.

The count of this clone is one. CDR3 region: CASSLIDRPNEAFF. As DNA, the CDR3 is TGTGCCAGCAGTTTAATAGACAGACCGAACGAAGCTTTCTTT. This chain links TRBV27 with TRBJ1-1; tentatively, D is TRBD1 (5 bases). The germline V gene encodes CDR1 MNHEY and CDR2 SMNVEV (reference sequence). Trimming stripped 2 bases from V and 8 bases from J, with 15 bases between. The CDR3 consists of 14 residues.

DNA for the CDR3: TGTGCCAGCAGCTTATGGACAGAGGAAGCCACCATATATTTT. Translated, it gives CASSLWTEEATIYF. This chain uses TRBV7-2 with TRBJ1-3, with D tentatively TRBD1 (6 bases). CDR3 size: 14 residues. The V end lost 2 bases, the J end lost 9 bases, and 14 bases lay between the germline ends. Per the germline V gene, CDR1 is SGHTA and CDR2 is FQGNSA.

This rearrangement joins TRBV14 to TRBJ1-1; perhaps TRBD1 as D (6 bases). The germline V and J ends were trimmed by 4 bases and 4 bases, with 13 bases remaining between them. The CDR3 spans 14 residues. Germline V gives CDR1 SGHDN, CDR2 FVKESK. The CDR3 sequence: CASSLFRGATEAFF. CDR3 nucleotides: TGTGCCAGCAGCCTCTTCAGGGGAGCCACTGAAGCTTTCTTT.

J is TRBJ1-2 and V is TRBV6-5; D call uncertain. Germline V lookup: CDR1 MNHEY, CDR2 SVGAGI. The V and J ends lost 0 bases and 5 bases respectively, with 10 bases between them. The CDR3 covers 14 residues. The CDR3 loop reads CASSYSGVRYGYTF. The CDR3 DNA is TGTGCCAGCAGTTACTCCGGGGTACGGTATGGCTACACCTTC.

This clone was counted a few times. The rearrangement uses TRBV5-5 and TRBJ1-1; D unresolved. CDR3 length equals 13 residues. Germline V gene sequence: CDR1 SGHKS, CDR2 YYEKEE (reference sequence). Trimming pared 2 bases from V and 5 bases from J, leaving 10 bases between. CDR3 residues: CASSFALGTEAFF. The CDR3 DNA reads as TGTGCCAGCAGCTTTGCACTAGGGACTGAAGCTTTCTTT.

The chain combines TRBV6-6 with TRBJ2-2; 13 positions match TRBD2. Germline CDR1 and CDR2: MNHNY and SVGAGI (reference sequence). J was trimmed by 0 bases and V by 6 bases; bases with no gene match: 4. The CDR3 length is 17 residues. The CDR3 DNA is TGTGCCAGCAGACGACTAGCGGGGGGTTCGAACACCGGGGAGCTGTTTTTT. It encodes CASRRLAGGSNTGELFF.

The chain couples TRBV10-1 to TRBJ2-1, with TRBD2 matching over 8 bases. CDR3 length equals 13 residues. Germline assignment: CDR1 WNHNN and CDR2 SYGVQD (reference sequence). V gave up 8 bases and J gave up 7 bases; unmatched junction bases: 7. This CDR3 is CASQFSGMNEQFF. As DNA, the CDR3 is TGCGCCAGCCAGTTTAGCGGGATGAATGAGCAGTTCTTC.

The chain has TRBV5-1 and TRBJ1-4; 7 nucleotides agree with TRBD1. V shed 5 bases, J shed 11 bases, and the junction held 3 bases outside the gene matches. Germline V CDR1 and CDR2: SGHRS, YFSETQ. The CDR3 is 11 amino acids. CDR3 protein: CASSTGEKLFF. In DNA form, the CDR3 reads TGCGCCAGCAGTACAGGGGAGAAACTGTTTTTT. The full variable domain, completed using reference TRBV5-1 and TRBJ1-4, is KAGVTQTPRYLIKTRGQQVTLSCSPISGHRSVSWYQQTPGQGLQFLFEYFSETQRNKGNFPGRFSGRQFSNSRSEMNVSTLELGDSALYLCASSTGEKLFFGSGTQLSVL.

The chain recombines TRBV12-3 or TRBV12-4 with TRBJ1-1, with D possibly being TRBD1 (6 bases). The CDR3 covers 13 residues. The V end was cut by 8 bases, the J end by 1 base, with 11 bases between. Here the CDR3 reads CASRRTANTEAFF. DNA of the CDR3: TGTGCCAGCCGTAGGACAGCGAACACTGAAGCTTTCTTT.

The V call is TRBV27, the J call TRBJ1-1; 9 positions agree with TRBD1. CDR1 is MNHEY, CDR2 SMNVEV, per germline (reference sequence). V trimming: 6 bases; J trimming: 2 bases; junction bases outside the gene matches: 10. The length of the CDR3 is 16 residues. CDR3 amino acids: CASSPGTGRGNTEAFF. As DNA, the CDR3 is TGTGCCAGCAGCCCGGGGACAGGGAGGGGAAACACTGAAGCTTTCTTT.

For this clone: This CDR3 is also generated by other DNA sequences in the sample. This chain joins TRBV18 and TRBJ2-7; TRBD1 agrees at 8 bases. The germline V gene encodes CDR1 KGHSH and CDR2 LQKENI. J gave up 4 bases and V 3 bases, and 5 bases lay outside the gene matches. This CDR3 contains 14 residues. CDR3: CASSPGTGSYEQYF. CDR3 in DNA: TGTGCCAGCTCACCCGGGACAGGCTCGTACGAGCAGTACTTC.